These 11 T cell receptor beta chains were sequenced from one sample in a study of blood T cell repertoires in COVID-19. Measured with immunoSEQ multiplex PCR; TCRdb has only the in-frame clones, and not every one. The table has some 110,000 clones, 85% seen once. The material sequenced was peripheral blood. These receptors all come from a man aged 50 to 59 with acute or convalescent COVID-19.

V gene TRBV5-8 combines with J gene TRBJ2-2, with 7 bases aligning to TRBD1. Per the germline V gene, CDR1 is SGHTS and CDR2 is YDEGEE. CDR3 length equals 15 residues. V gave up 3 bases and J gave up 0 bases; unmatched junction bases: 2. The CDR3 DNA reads TGTGCCAGCAGCTCAGACAGGGCGAACACCGGGGAGCTGTTTTTT. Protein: CASSSDRANTGELFF.

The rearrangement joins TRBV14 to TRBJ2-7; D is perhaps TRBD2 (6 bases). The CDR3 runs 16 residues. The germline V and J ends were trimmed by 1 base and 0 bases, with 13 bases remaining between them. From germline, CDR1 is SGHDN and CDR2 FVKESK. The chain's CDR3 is CASSQVGGTSSYEQYF. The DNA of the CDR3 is TGTGCCAGCAGCCAAGTTGGCGGGACGAGCTCCTACGAGCAGTACTTC.

The CDR3 coding sequence is TGTGCCAGCAGATCTGACAGGGGGCAAGGCTACACCTTC. It codes for CASRSDRGQGYTF. This sequence joins TRBV5-4 and TRBJ1-2; TRBD1 aligns across 10 bases. Unmatched junction bases numbered 6, after V lost 5 bases and J lost 8 bases. In germline, CDR1 is SGHNT, CDR2 YYREEE (reference sequence). The CDR3 consists of 13 residues. Drawing the rest from reference TRBV5-4 and TRBJ1-2, the complete variable domain is ETGVTQSPTHLIKTRGQQVTLRCSSQSGHNTVSWYQQALGQGPQFIFQYYREEENGRGNFPPRFSGLQFPNYSSELNVNALELDDSALYLCASRSDRGQGYTFGSGTRLTVV.

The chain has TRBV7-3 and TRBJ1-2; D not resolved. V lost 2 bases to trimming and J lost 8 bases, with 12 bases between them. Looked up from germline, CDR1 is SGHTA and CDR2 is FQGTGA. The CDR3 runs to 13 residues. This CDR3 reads CASSLRGLGGYTF. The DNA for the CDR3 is TGTGCCAGCAGCTTACGAGGGTTGGGAGGCTACACCTTC.

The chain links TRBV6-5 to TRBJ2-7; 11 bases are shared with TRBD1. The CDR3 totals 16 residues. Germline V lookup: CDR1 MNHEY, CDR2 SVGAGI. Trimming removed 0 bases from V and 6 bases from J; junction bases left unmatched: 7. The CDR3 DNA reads TGTGCCAGCAGTTACTCGTGGACAGGGGGCTCTGGCGAGCAGTACTTC. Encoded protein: CASSYSWTGGSGEQYF.

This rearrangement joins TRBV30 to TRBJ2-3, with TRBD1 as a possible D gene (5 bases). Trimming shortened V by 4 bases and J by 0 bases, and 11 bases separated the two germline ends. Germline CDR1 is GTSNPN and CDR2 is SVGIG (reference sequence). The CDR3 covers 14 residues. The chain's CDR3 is CAWKNRRSTDTQYF. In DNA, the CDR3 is TGTGCCTGGAAGAACAGGAGAAGCACAGATACGCAGTATTTT. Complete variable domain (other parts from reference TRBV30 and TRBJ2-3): SQTIHQWPATLVQPVGSPLSLECTVEGTSNPNLYWYRQAAGRGLQLLFYSVGIGQISSEVPQNLSASRPQDRQFILSSKKLLLSDSGFYLCAWKNRRSTDTQYFGPGTRLTVL.

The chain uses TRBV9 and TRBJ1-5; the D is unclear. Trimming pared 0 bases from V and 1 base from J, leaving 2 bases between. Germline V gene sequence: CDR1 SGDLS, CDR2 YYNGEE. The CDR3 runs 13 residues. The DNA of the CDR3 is TGTGCCAGCAGCGTAGCAAGCAATCAGCCCCAGCATTTT. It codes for CASSVASNQPQHF.

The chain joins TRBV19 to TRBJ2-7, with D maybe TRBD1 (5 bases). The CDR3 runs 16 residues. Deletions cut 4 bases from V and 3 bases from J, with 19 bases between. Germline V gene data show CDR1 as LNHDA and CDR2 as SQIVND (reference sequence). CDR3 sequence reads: CASSTRQFDSHYEQYF. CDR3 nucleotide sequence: TGTGCCAGTAGTACCAGACAGTTCGACTCCCACTACGAGCAGTACTTC.

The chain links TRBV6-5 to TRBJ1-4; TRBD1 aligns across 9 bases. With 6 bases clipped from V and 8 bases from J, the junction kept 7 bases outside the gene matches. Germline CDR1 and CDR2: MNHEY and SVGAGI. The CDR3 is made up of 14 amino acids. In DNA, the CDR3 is TGTGCCAGCAGCGCGGGACAGGGTGGCGAAAAACTGTTTTTT. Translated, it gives CASSAGQGGEKLFF.

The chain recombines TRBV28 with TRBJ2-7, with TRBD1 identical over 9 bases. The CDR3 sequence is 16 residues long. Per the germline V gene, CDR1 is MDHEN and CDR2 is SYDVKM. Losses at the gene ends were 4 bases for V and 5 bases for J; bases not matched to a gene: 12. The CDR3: CASSYPIGTGLNEQYF. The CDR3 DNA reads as TGTGCCAGCAGTTATCCAATCGGGACAGGGTTAAACGAGCAGTACTTC.

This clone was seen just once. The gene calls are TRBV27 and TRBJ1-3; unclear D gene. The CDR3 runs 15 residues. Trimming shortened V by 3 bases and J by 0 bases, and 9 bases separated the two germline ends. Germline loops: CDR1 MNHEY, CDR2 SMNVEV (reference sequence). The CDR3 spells CASSFSGSSGNTIYF. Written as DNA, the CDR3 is TGTGCCAGCAGTTTTTCCGGGAGCTCTGGAAACACCATATATTTT.